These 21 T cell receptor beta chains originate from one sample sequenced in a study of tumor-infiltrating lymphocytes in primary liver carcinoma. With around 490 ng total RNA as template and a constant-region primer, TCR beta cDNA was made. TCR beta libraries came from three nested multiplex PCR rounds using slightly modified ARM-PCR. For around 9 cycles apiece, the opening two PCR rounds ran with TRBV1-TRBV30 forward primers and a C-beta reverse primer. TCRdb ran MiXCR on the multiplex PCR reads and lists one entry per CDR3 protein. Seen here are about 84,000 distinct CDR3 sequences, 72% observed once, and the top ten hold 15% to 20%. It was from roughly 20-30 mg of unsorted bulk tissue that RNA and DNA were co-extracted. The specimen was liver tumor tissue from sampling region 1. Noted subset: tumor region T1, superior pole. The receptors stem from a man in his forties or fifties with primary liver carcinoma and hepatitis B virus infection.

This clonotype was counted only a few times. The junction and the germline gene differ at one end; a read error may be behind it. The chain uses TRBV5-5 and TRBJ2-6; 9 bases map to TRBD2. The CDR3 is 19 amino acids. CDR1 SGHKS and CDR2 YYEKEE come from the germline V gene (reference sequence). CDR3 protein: CASSLRLAEISSGAKVLNF. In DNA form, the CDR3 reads TGTGCCAGCAGCTTGAGACTAGCGGAGATTAGCTCTGGGGCCAAGGTCCTGAATTTC.

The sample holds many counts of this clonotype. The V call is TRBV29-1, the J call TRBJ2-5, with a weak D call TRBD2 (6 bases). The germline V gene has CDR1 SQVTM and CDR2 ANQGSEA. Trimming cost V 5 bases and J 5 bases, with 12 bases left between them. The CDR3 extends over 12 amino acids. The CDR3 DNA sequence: TGCAGCGTTTGGGCGGGAACGGAGACCCAGTACTTC. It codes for CSVWAGTETQYF.

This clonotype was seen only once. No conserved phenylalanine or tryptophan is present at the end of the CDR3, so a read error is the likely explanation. CDR3 region: CASSDGGKETQYY. For the CDR3, the DNA is TGTGCCAGCAGTGACGGAGGGAAAGAGACCCAGTACTAC. The V gene is TRBV2, the J gene TRBJ2-5, with a weak D call TRBD2 (6 bases). Germline lookup yields CDR1 SNHLY and CDR2 FYNNEI. V lost 3 bases and J 3 bases, leaving 8 bases between the germline ends. The CDR3 covers 13 residues.

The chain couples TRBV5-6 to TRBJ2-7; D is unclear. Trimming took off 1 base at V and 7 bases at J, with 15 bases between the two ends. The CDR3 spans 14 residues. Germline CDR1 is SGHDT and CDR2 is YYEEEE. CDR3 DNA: TGTGCCAGCAGCTTGCGGCACATAAGGAAGGAGCAGTACTTC. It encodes CASSLRHIRKEQYF.

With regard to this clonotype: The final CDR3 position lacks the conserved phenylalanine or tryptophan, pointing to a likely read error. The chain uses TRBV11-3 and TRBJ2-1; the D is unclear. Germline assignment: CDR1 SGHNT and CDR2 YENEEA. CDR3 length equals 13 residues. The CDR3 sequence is CANSFASYNEQFS. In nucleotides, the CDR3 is TGTGCCAACAGCTTTGCCAGCTACAATGAGCAGTTCTCC.

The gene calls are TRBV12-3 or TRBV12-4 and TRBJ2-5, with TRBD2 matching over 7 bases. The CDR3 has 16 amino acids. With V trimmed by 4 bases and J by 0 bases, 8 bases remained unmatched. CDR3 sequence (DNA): TGTGCCAGCAGTTCGGGAGGCGGGACCTACCAAGAGACCCAGTACTTC. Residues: CASSSGGGTYQETQYF.

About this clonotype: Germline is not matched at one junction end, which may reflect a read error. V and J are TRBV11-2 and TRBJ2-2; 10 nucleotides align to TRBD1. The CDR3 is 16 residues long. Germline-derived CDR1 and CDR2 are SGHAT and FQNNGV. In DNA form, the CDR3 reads TGTGCCAACAGTTGGGGACAGGGGTTGAACACCGGGGAGCTGCTTTTT. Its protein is CANSWGQGLNTGELLF. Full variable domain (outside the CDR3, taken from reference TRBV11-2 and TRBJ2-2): EAGVAQSPRYKIIEKRQSVAFWCNPISGHATLYWYQQILGQGPKLLIQFQNNGVVDDSQLPKDRFSAERLKGVDSTLKIQPAKLEDSAVYLCANSWGQGLNTGELLFGEGSRLTVL.

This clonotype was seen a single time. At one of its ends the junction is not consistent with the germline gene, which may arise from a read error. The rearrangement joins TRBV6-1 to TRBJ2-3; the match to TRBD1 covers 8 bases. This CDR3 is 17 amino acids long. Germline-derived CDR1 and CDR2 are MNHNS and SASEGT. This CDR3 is CASSVGQGIARTDAQYF. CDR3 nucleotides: TGTGCCAGCAGTGTCGGACAGGGAATAGCAAGGACAGATGCGCAGTATTTT.

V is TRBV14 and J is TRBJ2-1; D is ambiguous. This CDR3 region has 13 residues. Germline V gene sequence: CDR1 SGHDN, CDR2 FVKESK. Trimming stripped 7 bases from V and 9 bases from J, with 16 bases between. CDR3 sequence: CASNLRVVGEQFF. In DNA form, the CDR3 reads TGTGCCAGCAACCTACGGGTGGTGGGTGAGCAGTTCTTC. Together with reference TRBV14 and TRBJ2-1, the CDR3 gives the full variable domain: EAGVTQFPSHSVIEKGQTVTLRCDPISGHDNLYWYRRVMGKEIKFLLHFVKESKQDESGMPNNRFLAERTGGTYSTLKVQPAELEDSGVYFCASNLRVVGEQFFGPGTRLTVL.

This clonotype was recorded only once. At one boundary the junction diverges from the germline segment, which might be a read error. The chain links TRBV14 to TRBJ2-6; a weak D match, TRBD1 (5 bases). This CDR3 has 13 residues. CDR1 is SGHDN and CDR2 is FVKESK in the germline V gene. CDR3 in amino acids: CDSSLTGANVLAF. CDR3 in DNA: TGTGACAGCAGTTTAACTGGGGCCAACGTCCTGGCTTTC. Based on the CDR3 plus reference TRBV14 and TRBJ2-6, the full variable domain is EAGVTQFPSHSVIEKGQTVTLRCDPISGHDNLYWYRRVMGKEIKFLLHFVKESKQDESGMPNNRFLAERTGGTYSTLKVQPAELEDSGVYFCDSSLTGANVLAFGAGSRLTVL.

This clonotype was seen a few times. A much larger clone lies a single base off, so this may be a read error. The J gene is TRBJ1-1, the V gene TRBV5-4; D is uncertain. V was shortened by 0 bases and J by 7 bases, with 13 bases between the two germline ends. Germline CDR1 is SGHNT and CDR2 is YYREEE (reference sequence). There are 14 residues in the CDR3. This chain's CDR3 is CASSLDMKVGEAFF. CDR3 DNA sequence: TGTGCCAGCAGCTTGGATATGAAAGTGGGTGAAGCTTTCTTT. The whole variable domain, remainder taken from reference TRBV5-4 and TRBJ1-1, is ETGVTQSPTHLIKTRGQQVTLRCSSQSGHNTVSWYQQALGQGPQFIFQYYREEENGRGNFPPRFSGLQFPNYSSELNVNALELDDSALYLCASSLDMKVGEAFFGQGTRLTVV.

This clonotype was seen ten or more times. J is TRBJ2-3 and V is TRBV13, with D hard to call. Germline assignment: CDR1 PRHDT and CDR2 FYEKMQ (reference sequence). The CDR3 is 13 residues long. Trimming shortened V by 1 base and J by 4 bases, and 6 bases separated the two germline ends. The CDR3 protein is CASSLESADTQYF. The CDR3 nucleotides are TGTGCCAGCAGCTTAGAGAGTGCAGATACGCAGTATTTT.

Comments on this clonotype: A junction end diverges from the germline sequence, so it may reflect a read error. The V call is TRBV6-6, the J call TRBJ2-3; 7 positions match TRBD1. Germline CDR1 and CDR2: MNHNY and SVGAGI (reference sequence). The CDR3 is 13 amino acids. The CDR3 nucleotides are TGTGCCAGCAGTCCCAGGGGGATCGTTACGCGGTATTTT. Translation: CASSPRGIVTRYF.

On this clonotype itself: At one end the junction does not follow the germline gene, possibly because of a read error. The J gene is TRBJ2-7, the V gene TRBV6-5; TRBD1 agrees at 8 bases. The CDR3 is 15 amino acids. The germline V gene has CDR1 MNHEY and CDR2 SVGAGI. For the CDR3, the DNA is TGTGCCAGCAGGCCCGCAAGGGACAGGCACTACGAGCAGTGCTTC. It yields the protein CASRPARDRHYEQCF.

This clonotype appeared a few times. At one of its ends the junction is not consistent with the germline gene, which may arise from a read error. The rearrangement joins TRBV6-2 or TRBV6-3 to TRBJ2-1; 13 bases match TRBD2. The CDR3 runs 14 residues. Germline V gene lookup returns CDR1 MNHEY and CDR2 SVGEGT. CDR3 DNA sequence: TGTATTGTCGGGACTAGCGGGGCCTACAGTGAGCAGTTCTTC. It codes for CIVGTSGAYSEQFF.

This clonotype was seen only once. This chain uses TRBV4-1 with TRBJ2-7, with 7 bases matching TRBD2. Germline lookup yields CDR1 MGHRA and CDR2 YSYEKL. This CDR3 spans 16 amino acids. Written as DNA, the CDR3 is TGCACAAGCAGACCCCAATGGGGCGGGGGATCCTACGAGCAGTACTTC. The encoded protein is CTSRPQWGGGSYEQYF.

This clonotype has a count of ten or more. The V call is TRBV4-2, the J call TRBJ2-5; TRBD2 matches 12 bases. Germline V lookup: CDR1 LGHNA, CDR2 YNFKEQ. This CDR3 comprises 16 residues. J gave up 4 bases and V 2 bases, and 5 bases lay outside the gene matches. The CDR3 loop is CASSQRLAGAGETQYF. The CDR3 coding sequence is TGTGCCAGCAGCCAAAGACTAGCGGGAGCGGGAGAGACCCAGTACTTC.

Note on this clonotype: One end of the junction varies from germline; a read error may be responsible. The CDR3 coding sequence is TGCGCCAGCAGTCCAGTGGAGGTTGGTCTTCAGCCCCGGCGTTTT. Encoded protein: CASSPVEVGLQPRRF. The chain links TRBV4-1 to TRBJ1-5; D is unclear. Germline CDR1 MGHRA, CDR2 YSYEKL. CDR3 length equals 15 residues.

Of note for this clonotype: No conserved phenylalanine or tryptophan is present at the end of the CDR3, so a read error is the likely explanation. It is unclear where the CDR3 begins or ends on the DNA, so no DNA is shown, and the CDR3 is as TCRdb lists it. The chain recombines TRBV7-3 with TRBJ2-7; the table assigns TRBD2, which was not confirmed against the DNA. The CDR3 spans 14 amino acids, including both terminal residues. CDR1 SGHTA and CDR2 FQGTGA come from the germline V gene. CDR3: CASRPSGGSYEQCI.

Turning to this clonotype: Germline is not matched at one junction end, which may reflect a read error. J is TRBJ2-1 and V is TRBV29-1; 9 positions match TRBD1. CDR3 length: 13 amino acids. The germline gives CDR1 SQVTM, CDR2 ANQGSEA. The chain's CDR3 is CSVAGTGLNEWSF. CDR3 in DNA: TGCAGCGTCGCTGGGACAGGGTTGAATGAGTGGTCCTTC.

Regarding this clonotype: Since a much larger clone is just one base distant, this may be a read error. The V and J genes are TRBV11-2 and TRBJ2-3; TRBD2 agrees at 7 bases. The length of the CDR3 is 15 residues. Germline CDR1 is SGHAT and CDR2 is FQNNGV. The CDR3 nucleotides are TGTGCCAACAGCTTACTAGCGTTTAACACAGATACGCAGTATTTT. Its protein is CANSLLAFNTDTQYF.